This is a list of T cell receptor beta chains from one sample in a study of T cell responses to AZD1222 COVID-19 vaccine. TCRdb's table, derived via immunoSEQ multiplex PCR, lists solely in-frame clones and lacks some. The sample gives over 70,000 clones, about 86% of which show up once; 10% is in the top ten. The source was peripheral blood, collected on day 0 of MenACWY control vaccination. The origin of the receptors is an adult in good health. Both conserved end residues are part of each CDR3. A D gene is named only where the DNA matches it firmly. Part of the rows lack a size; the others show once, few, many or a class for expanded clones.

>-|-|TRBJ1-2|TRBV7-2
CASSLADYGYTF
TGTGCCAGCAGCTTAGCGGATTATGGCTACACCTTC
>-|TRBD2|TRBJ2-1|TRBV19
CASSMSLAGGLNEQFF
TGTGCCAGTAGTATGTCACTAGCGGGGGGGCTCAATGAGCAGTTCTTC
>-|-|TRBJ1-1|TRBV6-5
CASSYSGGGGTEAFF
TGTGCCAGCAGTTACTCCGGAGGCGGGGGCACTGAAGCTTTCTTT
>-|-|TRBJ1-1|TRBV9
CASSAQTGNTEAFF
TGTGCCAGCAGCGCCCAGACAGGGAACACTGAAGCTTTCTTT
>-|-|TRBJ1-6|TRBV19
CASQAMGNSPLHF
TGTGCCAGTCAGGCGATGGGTAATTCACCCCTCCACTTT
>-|-|TRBJ1-4|TRBV3-1/TRBV3-2
CASSRNEKLFF
TGTGCCAGCAGCCGGAATGAAAAACTGTTTTTT
>few|TRBD1|TRBJ2-5|TRBV6-6
CASSLDRGQETQYF
TGTGCCAGCAGTCTCGACAGGGGGCAAGAGACCCAGTACTTC
>-|TRBD1|TRBJ1-6|TRBV5-4
CASRRGGQGAGSPLHF
TGTGCCAGCAGACGGGGGGGACAGGGGGCTGGTTCACCCCTCCACTTT
>-|-|TRBJ1-5|TRBV20-1
CSASRGGQSNQPQHF
TGCAGTGCTAGTAGAGGGGGACAAAGCAATCAGCCCCAGCATTTT
>-|-|TRBJ1-1|TRBV14
CASSQGAYTEAFF
TGTGCCAGCAGCCAAGGGGCCTACACTGAAGCTTTCTTT
>-|TRBD1|TRBJ1-1|TRBV6-2/TRBV6-3
CASSWSDRATEAFF
TGTGCCAGCAGTTGGTCTGACAGGGCGACTGAAGCTTTCTTT
>-|-|TRBJ1-2|TRBV4-1
CASSQEREVYYGYTF
TGCGCCAGCAGCCAAGAAAGGGAAGTCTACTATGGCTACACCTTC
>-|-|TRBJ1-1|TRBV7-9
CASSLSGTEAFF
TGTGCCAGCAGCTTATCAGGCACTGAAGCTTTCTTT
>-|-|TRBJ1-5|TRBV5-5
CASSSIGGDNQPQHF
TGTGCCAGCAGCTCGATCGGGGGTGACAATCAGCCCCAGCATTTT
>-|-|TRBJ1-2|TRBV3-1/TRBV3-2
CASSPAGGYYGYTF
TGTGCCAGCAGCCCTGCCGGCGGGTACTATGGCTACACCTTC
>-|-|TRBJ2-7|TRBV6-5
CASSYSMKYEQYF
TGTGCCAGCAGTTACTCGATGAAGTACGAGCAGTACTTC
>-|TRBD2|TRBJ2-1|TRBV24-1
CATSRSGGPSHNEQFF
TGTGCCACCAGTAGAAGCGGGGGGCCATCCCACAATGAGCAGTTCTTC
>-|-|TRBJ2-2|TRBV12-3/TRBV12-4
CASSFGTGELFF
TGTGCCAGCAGTTTCGGGACCGGGGAGCTGTTTTTT
>-|-|TRBJ1-2|TRBV30
CAWSVWQANYGYTF
TGTGCCTGGAGTGTATGGCAGGCCAACTATGGCTACACCTTC
>-|TRBD1|TRBJ1-5|TRBV18
CASSLTGTGDQPQHF
TGTGCCAGCTCCTTAACCGGGACAGGGGATCAGCCCCAGCATTTT
>-|TRBD1|TRBJ2-2|TRBV12-3/TRBV12-4
CASRGQGNGELFF
TGTGCCAGCAGGGGACAGGGGAACGGGGAGCTGTTTTTT
>-|TRBD1|TRBJ1-1|TRBV6-5
CASQTGTGFSTEAFF
TGTGCCAGCCAAACCGGGACAGGGTTTAGCACTGAAGCTTTCTTT
>-|TRBD2|TRBJ2-3|TRBV19
CASSRSSGWGDTQYF
TGTGCCAGTAGTCGTTCTAGCGGGTGGGGGGATACGCAGTATTTT
>-|-|TRBJ1-6|TRBV18
CASSPAGGGSPLHF
TGTGCCAGCTCACCAGCGGGAGGAGGCTCACCCCTCCACTTT
>-|TRBD1|TRBJ1-2|TRBV19
CAIRHGQGAVGYTF
TGTGCCATTAGACATGGACAGGGGGCGGTTGGCTACACCTTC
>-|-|TRBJ1-2|TRBV6-1
CASSEAYLAANYGYTF
TGTGCCAGCAGTGAAGCGTACTTGGCCGCTAACTATGGCTACACCTTC
>-|-|TRBJ1-2|TRBV4-3
CASSQGVITSRGYTF
TGCGCCAGCAGCCAAGGGGTTATTACATCGCGAGGCTACACCTTC
>few|-|TRBJ1-1|TRBV6-1
CASSEGAAAEAFF
TGTGCCAGCAGTGAAGGGGCGGCCGCTGAAGCTTTCTTT
>-|-|TRBJ2-5|TRBV6-2/TRBV6-3
CASSYPGVAARETQYF
TGTGCCAGCAGTTACCCCGGGGTAGCGGCAAGGGAGACCCAGTACTTC
>-|-|TRBJ2-1|TRBV6-6
CASSYADTGPNEQFF
TGTGCCAGCAGTTACGCCGATACAGGCCCCAATGAGCAGTTCTTC
>-|TRBD1|TRBJ1-2|TRBV11-3
CASSSGQGYGYTF
TGTGCCAGCAGCTCTGGACAGGGCTATGGCTACACCTTC
>once|-|TRBJ2-3|TRBV9
CASSVALGTDTQYF
TGTGCCAGCAGCGTTGCTCTGGGAACAGATACGCAGTATTTT
>-|TRBD2|TRBJ2-3|TRBV5-4
CASSPPLGGGVLTQYF
TGTGCCAGCAGCCCGCCCCTGGGCGGGGGGGTACTAACGCAGTATTTT
>-|TRBD1|TRBJ1-2|TRBV7-2
CASSSTGAGYGYTF
TGTGCCAGCAGCTCTACAGGGGCTGGCTATGGCTACACCTTC
>-|-|TRBJ1-6|TRBV2
CASRNYYNSPLHF
TGTGCCAGCAGAAACTACTATAATTCACCCCTCCACTTT